These 31 T cell receptor beta chains were sequenced from one sample in a study of blood T cell repertoires in COVID-19. Profiling relied on immunoSEQ multiplex PCR, and the TCRdb table lists in-frame clones only, not all of them. The top ten clones hold 2% to 3% of a sample with 100,000 to 150,000 clones, around 80% of them seen once. The sequencing sample was made of PBMCs or T cells enriched from blood (not recorded which). The receptor set was obtained from a man aged 40-50 years with acute COVID-19.

V usage is TRBV18 and J usage is TRBJ1-5; no firm D call. Trimming stripped 2 bases from V and 0 bases from J, with 5 bases between. Germline CDR1 KGHSH, CDR2 LQKENI. The CDR3 sequence is 14 residues long. The CDR3, as DNA: TGTGCCAGCTCACCAGAGTATAGCAATCAGCCCCAGCATTTT. Translating it yields CASSPEYSNQPQHF.

CDR3 bases: TGTGCCAGCAGCTCTCTAGCGGGGGGAAATTACGAGCAGTACTTC. This sequence encodes CASSSLAGGNYEQYF. This rearrangement joins TRBV11-2 to TRBJ2-7; 11 bases match TRBD2. J gave up 4 bases and V 4 bases, and 6 bases lay outside the gene matches. The length of the CDR3 is 15 residues. CDR1 and CDR2 (germline): SGHAT, FQNNGV.

This clone was observed a few times. The chain carries TRBV7-3 and TRBJ1-1; TRBD1 matches 8 bases. The germline CDR1 and CDR2 sequences are SGHTA and FQGTGA. V gave up 6 bases and J gave up 4 bases; unmatched junction bases: 4. The length of the CDR3 is 13 residues. CDR3 DNA: TGTGCCAGCAGATTAGACAGGGGCACTGAAGCTTTCTTT. This gives the protein CASRLDRGTEAFF.

The chain has TRBV9 and TRBJ1-1; D may be TRBD1 (6 bases). Deletions cut 3 bases from V and 1 base from J, with 13 bases between. Germline V CDR1 and CDR2: SGDLS, YYNGEE. The CDR3 is 15 residues long. The CDR3 region is CASSAPGHRNTEAFF. CDR3 DNA sequence: TGTGCCAGCAGCGCGCCGGGACACCGGAACACTGAAGCTTTCTTT.

V and J are TRBV18 and TRBJ2-7, with 9 bases fitting TRBD1. CDR1 and CDR2 from the germline V gene are KGHSH and LQKENI. V lost 3 bases, J lost 3 bases, and 9 bases stayed unmatched. This CDR3 is built from 16 residues. CDR3 DNA sequence: TGTGCCAGCTCACCTACCCGGGACAGGGTAAACTACGAGCAGTACTTC. Amino acids: CASSPTRDRVNYEQYF.

This chain links TRBV5-1 with TRBJ1-3, with a weak D call TRBD1 (6 bases). Trimming took 4 bases from V and 3 from J, leaving 14 bases between them. Germline assignment: CDR1 SGHRS and CDR2 YFSETQ. The CDR3 length is 15 residues. The CDR3, as DNA: TGCGCCAGCAGCGCAACACAGGGATTTGGAAACACCATATATTTT. It yields the protein CASSATQGFGNTIYF.

The rearrangement links TRBV7-3 to TRBJ1-2; perhaps TRBD1 as D (5 bases). V lost 1 base, J lost 4 bases, and 19 bases lay in between. CDR3 size: 17 residues. The germline CDR1 and CDR2 sequences are SGHTA and FQGTGA. CDR3 residues: CASSLKYFLGTSYGYTF. The CDR3 region has the DNA TGTGCCAGCAGCTTAAAGTATTTTCTAGGGACTTCCTATGGCTACACCTTC. The full variable domain, with the rest looked up from reference TRBV7-3 and TRBJ1-2, is GAGVSQTPSNKVTEKGKYVELRCDPISGHTALYWYRQSLGQGPEFLIYFQGTGAADDSGLPNDRFFAVRPEGSVSTLKIQRTERGDSAVYLCASSLKYFLGTSYGYTFGSGTRLTVV.

The chain is built from TRBV5-8 and TRBJ2-2; a weak D match, TRBD2 (6 bases). There are 15 residues in the CDR3. The V and J ends lost 1 base and 7 bases respectively, with 14 bases between them. Germline-derived CDR1 and CDR2 are SGHTS and YDEGEE. DNA of the CDR3: TGTGCCAGCAGCTTGCATGGAGGGGTTGACGGGGAGCTGTTTTTT. Its translation: CASSLHGGVDGELFF.

V gene TRBV6-1 combines with J gene TRBJ1-1, with D possibly being TRBD1 (6 bases). Germline-derived CDR1 and CDR2 are MNHNS and SASEGT. The CDR3 contains 15 residues. V was clipped by 1 base and J by 1 base, with 10 bases between them. Written as DNA, the CDR3 is TGTGCCAGCAGTGAAGGAACAGGGTGGAACACTGAAGCTTTCTTT. It yields the protein CASSEGTGWNTEAFF.

This chain uses TRBV2 with TRBJ1-2; D unclear. The CDR3 totals 14 residues. CDR1 and CDR2 from the germline V gene are SNHLY and FYNNEI. V was cut by 3 bases and J by 0 bases, with 8 bases left in between. Written as DNA, the CDR3 is TGTGCCAGCAGTGACAGAATTACTAACTATGGCTACACCTTC. Encoded protein: CASSDRITNYGYTF. Full variable domain (outside the CDR3, taken from reference TRBV2 and TRBJ1-2): EPEVTQTPSHQVTQMGQEVILRCVPISNHLYFYWYRQILGQKVEFLVSFYNNEISEKSEIFDDQFSVERPDGSNFTLKIRSTKLEDSAMYFCASSDRITNYGYTFGSGTRLTVV.

V gene TRBV25-1 combines with J gene TRBJ2-5, with TRBD1 matching 9 bases. V dropped 1 base and J dropped 2; count of bases not matched to a gene: 2. The CDR3 has 15 amino acids. Germline V gene lookup returns CDR1 MGHDK and CDR2 SYGVNS. The CDR3 loop is CASSEWDRVQETQYF. The CDR3 DNA sequence: TGTGCCAGCAGTGAATGGGACAGGGTGCAAGAGACCCAGTACTTC.

The rearrangement links TRBV30 to TRBJ1-3; 8 positions match TRBD1. The CDR3 sequence is 15 residues long. V shed 3 bases, J shed 2 bases, and the junction held 6 bases outside the gene matches. CDR1 and CDR2 (germline): GTSNPN, SVGIG (reference sequence). CDR3 loop: CAWRVGGQAGNTIYF. The CDR3 nucleotides read TGTGCCTGGAGGGTTGGGGGACAGGCTGGAAACACCATATATTTT.

This clone was picked up a small number of times. The rearrangement joins TRBV27 to TRBJ1-1, with D tentatively TRBD1 (5 bases). Per the germline V gene, CDR1 is MNHEY and CDR2 is SMNVEV (reference sequence). V was pared by 5 bases and J by 5 bases, with 12 bases between. The CDR3 extends over 13 amino acids. In DNA, the CDR3 is TGTGCCAGCAGTATCAGGGATGGGACTGAAGCTTTCTTT. Its translation: CASSIRDGTEAFF.

The chain carries TRBV19 and TRBJ2-1; D gene unclear. The CDR3 is made up of 13 amino acids. From germline, CDR1 is LNHDA and CDR2 SQIVND (reference sequence). The V end lost 2 bases, the J end lost 9 bases, and 11 bases lay between the germline ends. The CDR3 bases are TGTGCCAGTAGTATACAACAGTCGACTGAGCAGTTCTTC. It encodes CASSIQQSTEQFF.

The genes are TRBV29-1 and TRBJ1-2; D remains unclear. Germline values: CDR1 SQVTM, CDR2 ANQGSEA. The CDR3 has 14 amino acids. V gave up 3 bases and J gave up 0 bases, with 11 bases separating them. In DNA form, the CDR3 reads TGCAGCGTTGACTCCTGGGGAGCTAACTATGGCTACACCTTC. Translation gives CSVDSWGANYGYTF. Full variable domain (missing parts from reference TRBV29-1 and TRBJ1-2): SAVISQKPSRDICQRGTSLTIQCQVDSQVTMMFWYRQQPGQSLTLIATANQGSEATYESGFVIDKFPISRPNLTFSTLTVSNMSPEDSSIYLCSVDSWGANYGYTFGSGTRLTVV.

The chain recombines TRBV7-9 with TRBJ1-6; no firm D call. Germline assignment: CDR1 SEHNR and CDR2 FQNEAQ (reference sequence). Trimming shortened V by 5 bases and J by 9 bases, and 20 bases separated the two germline ends. The CDR3 runs to 16 residues. For the CDR3, the DNA is TGTGCCAGCAGCGCGGTGGGCAGTCTGGCGGGTTCACCCCTCCACTTT. Translating gives CASSAVGSLAGSPLHF.

The V gene is TRBV5-1, the J gene TRBJ1-4, with D possibly TRBD1 on 6 matching bases. With 2 bases removed from V and 4 bases from J, the gap between germline ends came to 9 bases. The CDR3 loop spans 14 amino acids. Germline V gives CDR1 SGHRS, CDR2 YFSETQ. Written as DNA, the CDR3 is TGCGCCAGCAGCTTTGGACAGCTTAATGAAAAACTGTTTTTT. This translates into CASSFGQLNEKLFF.

The rearrangement joins TRBV24-1 to TRBJ2-5; D is possibly TRBD2 (5 bases). The V end lost 2 bases, the J end lost 4 bases, and 10 bases lay between the germline ends. The CDR3 is 14 residues long. Germline CDR1 KGHDR, CDR2 SFDVKD. Here the CDR3 reads CATSDSRVVETQYF. The CDR3 DNA reads TGTGCCACCAGTGATTCGAGGGTGGTAGAGACCCAGTACTTC.

The rearrangement uses TRBV7-2 and TRBJ2-1; 13 positions agree with TRBD2. The CDR3 is 13 amino acids. Germline CDR1 reads SGHTA; CDR2 reads FQGNSA. V gave up 3 bases and J gave up 15 bases; unmatched junction bases: 5. CDR3 sequence reads: CASSFAGTSGVFF. DNA of the CDR3: TGTGCCAGCAGCTTTGCCGGGACTAGCGGGGTGTTCTTC.

This chain uses TRBV6-8 with TRBJ2-5; TRBD2 matches 12 bases. The CDR3 has 15 residues. V dropped 1 base and J dropped 5; count of bases not matched to a gene: 2. The germline V gene encodes CDR1 MNHGY and CDR2 SAAAGT. For the CDR3, the DNA is TGTGCCAGCAGTTACTTGACTAGCGGGAGTGAGACCCAGTACTTC. This gives the protein CASSYLTSGSETQYF.

The chain links TRBV2 to TRBJ2-2, with D possibly matching TRBD2 (5 bases). V was pared by 6 bases and J by 2 bases, with 7 bases between. Germline V gene sequence: CDR1 SNHLY, CDR2 FYNNEI. This CDR3 has 13 residues. CDR3 sequence: CASRADNTGELFF. The CDR3 DNA reads TGTGCCAGCAGAGCGGACAACACCGGGGAGCTGTTTTTT.

The chain has TRBV5-6 and TRBJ1-5, with 8 bases that match TRBD1. CDR3 size: 19 residues. Germline V gives CDR1 SGHDT, CDR2 YYEEEE. After removal of 1 base from V and 0 bases from J, the junction contained 12 bases not matched to a gene. The CDR3 coding sequence is TGTGCCAGCAGCTTGTTAGGACAGGGCTCGATTTATAGCAATCAGCCCCAGCATTTT. This translates into CASSLLGQGSIYSNQPQHF.

The V call is TRBV5-4, the J call TRBJ1-1, with TRBD1 as a possible D gene (5 bases). Looked up from germline, CDR1 is SGHNT and CDR2 is YYREEE (reference sequence). The CDR3 is 15 residues long. With 4 bases removed from V and 0 bases from J, the gap between germline ends came to 13 bases. CDR3 loop: CASSPETAMNTEAFF. In nucleotides, the CDR3 is TGTGCCAGCAGCCCGGAGACAGCCATGAACACTGAAGCTTTCTTT.

The rearrangement links TRBV19 to TRBJ1-1; D is uncertain. Trimming took 10 bases from V and 5 from J, leaving 20 bases between them. This CDR3 has 14 amino acids. Germline assignment: CDR1 LNHDA and CDR2 SQIVND (reference sequence). CDR3 loop: CATQRLEVGTEAFF. CDR3 nucleotides: TGTGCCACCCAGCGGCTCGAGGTGGGGACTGAAGCTTTCTTT.

This clone appeared a single time. The genes are TRBV5-1 and TRBJ2-7; 9 bases are shared with TRBD1. The CDR3 contains 14 residues. The germline V gene has CDR1 SGHRS and CDR2 YFSETQ. Trimming cost V 2 bases and J 6 bases; bases outside gene matches: 6. Here the CDR3 reads CASSLGTGRLEQYF. CDR3 nucleotides: TGCGCCAGCAGCTTAGGGACAGGGAGACTCGAGCAGTACTTC.

The rearrangement uses TRBV11-2 and TRBJ2-3, with 8 nucleotides matching TRBD2. The CDR3 is 16 residues long. The J segment lost 5 bases and the V segment lost 4 bases, leaving 11 bases of the junction unmatched. Germline V gene data show CDR1 as SGHAT and CDR2 as FQNNGV. Here the CDR3 reads CASSSPGGAQRDTQYF. The CDR3 nucleotides are TGTGCCAGCAGCTCCCCGGGGGGGGCGCAAAGAGATACGCAGTATTTT.

The V gene is TRBV9, the J gene TRBJ2-1; tentative D call: TRBD2 (6 bases). This CDR3 comprises 13 residues. Trimming removed 0 bases at V and 10 bases at J, with 11 bases between. The V gene's germline CDR1 is SGDLS and CDR2 YYNGEE. For the CDR3, the DNA is TGTGCCAGCAGCGTAGAGCGGGCATCCGAGCAGTTCTTC. Its translation is CASSVERASEQFF.

A single count supports this clone. The chain recombines TRBV7-2 with TRBJ2-1, with D possibly matching TRBD1 (7 bases). Germline-derived CDR1 and CDR2 are SGHTA and FQGNSA. The CDR3 has 14 residues. The V and J ends lost 5 bases and 7 bases respectively, with 15 bases between them. In DNA, the CDR3 is TGTGCCAGCAGCCCACCCGGGGGACAGAATGAGCAGTTCTTC. It codes for CASSPPGGQNEQFF.

The CDR3 loop reads CASSTRTWSGYTF. The DNA for the CDR3 is TGTGCCAGTAGTACCCGCACGTGGAGTGGCTACACCTTC. The rearrangement uses TRBV19 and TRBJ1-2; D gene ambiguous. The CDR3 is 13 amino acids. CDR1 LNHDA and CDR2 SQIVND come from the germline V gene (reference sequence). Trimming shortened V by 4 bases and J by 7 bases, and 13 bases separated the two germline ends.

In its sample, this clone was seen a few times. V usage is TRBV6-5 and J usage is TRBJ1-1; D unclear. CDR3 length: 13 amino acids. V lost 6 bases and J 1 base, leaving 9 bases between the germline ends. The germline gives CDR1 MNHEY, CDR2 SVGAGI. CDR3 sequence: CASRGLSNTEAFF. The CDR3 coding sequence is TGTGCCAGCAGAGGACTCTCGAACACTGAAGCTTTCTTT.

This clone was recorded only once. V is TRBV9 and J is TRBJ2-5; the match to TRBD1 covers 12 bases. CDR1 is SGDLS and CDR2 is YYNGEE in the germline V gene. The CDR3 totals 16 residues. V shed 4 bases, J shed 3 bases, and the junction held 7 bases outside the gene matches. CDR3 in DNA: TGTGCCAGCAGCTTAAGGGGACAGGGGGCTGAAGAGACCCAGTACTTC. Its translation is CASSLRGQGAEETQYF.